The TCR beta chain described here comes from a study of blood T cell repertoires in COVID-19. Study in general: The analysed material was cDNA or gDNA that came from T cells, B-cell-depleted T cells, or PBMCs.

Original analysis: Amplification from reference gene primers served as the basis for estimated nucleated cell counts. Some clones are missing from TCRdb's copy, which holds only in-frame ones; the method was immunoSEQ multiplex PCR. V, J and clone size are taken as reported in that table, and D and trimming were inferred from the DNA itself. The table lists 13,000 to 15,000 clones, 83% of them singletons, with around 15% in the top ten. The CDR3 sequence is 14 residues long. Between the trimmed V and J ends, which lost 3 bases and 5 bases, there was a span of 13 bases. Germline V CDR1 and CDR2: SGHTA, FQGNSA.

The rearrangement uses TRBV7-2 and TRBJ1-2, with a weak D call TRBD1 (6 bases). The receptor comes from a man aged 40-49 years with active or convalescent COVID-19. The specimen sequenced was peripheral blood. The CDR3, as DNA: TGTGCCAGCAGCTTCTCAGGGGAGGGATATGGCTACACCTTC. Translating gives CASSFSGEGYGYTF. The whole variable domain, remainder taken from reference TRBV7-2 and TRBJ1-2, is GAGVSQSPSNKVTEKGKDVELRCDPISGHTALYWYRQSLGQGLEFLIYFQGNSAPDKSGLPSDRFSAERTGGSVSTLTIQRTQQEDSAVYLCASSFSGEGYGYTFGSGTRLTVV.